This record concerns one TCR beta chain sequence. Generated by immunoSEQ multiplex PCR, the TCRdb table keeps only in-frame clones and is missing some. This sample has about 92,000 clones; approximately 92% occur once, and the top ten carry 4.3%. This CDR3 has 14 residues. Germline CDR1 MNHEY, CDR2 SVGAGI. Trimming took 6 bases from V and 8 from J, leaving 17 bases between them. The entry originates in a study of T cell changes during pregnancy in multiple sclerosis. The chain couples TRBV6-5 to TRBJ1-5; the D is unclear. The receptor was isolated from a female donor with multiple sclerosis, enrolled in a pregnancy study. The sequencing used peripheral blood, collected in the first trimester of pregnancy. CDR3 sequence reads: CASRSGGSGEPQHF. Written as DNA, the CDR3 is TGTGCCAGCAGGTCCGGCGGGTCGGGAGAGCCCCAGCATTTT.